This T cell receptor (beta chain) was sequenced for a study of blood T cell repertoires in COVID-19. Measured with immunoSEQ multiplex PCR; TCRdb has only the in-frame clones, and not every one. The sample has 150,000 to 200,000 clones; 80% are singletons. V was cut by 3 bases and J by 1 base, with 3 bases left in between. The CDR3 covers 13 residues. CDR1 is SGHNT, CDR2 YENEEA, per germline. The V and J genes are TRBV11-3 and TRBJ2-2; no definite D call. The source of this sequence is a man between 60 and 75 years old who had been exposed to COVID-19. Sample: PBMCs or T cells enriched from blood (not recorded which). CDR3 residues: CASSFLNTGELFF. The CDR3 coding sequence is TGTGCCAGCAGCTTTCTGAACACCGGGGAGCTGTTTTTT.